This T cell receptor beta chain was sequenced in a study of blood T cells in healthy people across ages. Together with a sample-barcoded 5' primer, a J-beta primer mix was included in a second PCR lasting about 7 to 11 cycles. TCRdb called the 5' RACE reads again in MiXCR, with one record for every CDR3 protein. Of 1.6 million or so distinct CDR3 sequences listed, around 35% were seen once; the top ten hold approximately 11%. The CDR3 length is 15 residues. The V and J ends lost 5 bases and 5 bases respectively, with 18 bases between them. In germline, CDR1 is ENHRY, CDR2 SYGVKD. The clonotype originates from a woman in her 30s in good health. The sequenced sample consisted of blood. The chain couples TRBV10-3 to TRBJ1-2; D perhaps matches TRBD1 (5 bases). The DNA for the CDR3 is TGTGCCATCAGTTCCTCGAGGGGCGGGGGATATGGCTACACCTTC. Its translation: CAISSSRGGGYGYTF.